The source of this T cell receptor beta chain is a study of PD-L1 blockade in urothelial cancer. As for the study in general: Between 0 and 3 chemotherapy regimens preceded treatment for each patient.

Time point reported: pretreatment peripheral blood. Spiked synthetic TCR analogs estimated absolute template abundance per PCR. Here immunoSEQ multiplex PCR was the method, and the copy in TCRdb shows in-frame clones only, minus some. The repertoire has 100,000 to 150,000 clones, 84% of them found once; the top ten carry roughly 2.9%. The sample was PBMCs, taken around atezolizumab (anti-PD-L1) treatment. The receptor comes from a man in his fifties or sixties with urothelial cancer.

The CDR3 here is CASSFIGKQFF. The CDR3 nucleotides are TGTGCCAGCAGCTTCATCGGGAAGCAGTTCTTC. The chain has TRBV5-6 and TRBJ2-1, with D maybe TRBD2 (5 bases). Germline CDR1 is SGHDT and CDR2 is YYEEEE. V was shortened by 2 bases and J by 11 bases, with 8 bases between the two germline ends. This CDR3 contains 11 residues.